Following are 12 T cell receptor beta chains from one sample sequenced in a study. In TCRdb, the reads were re-called with MiXCR into one record per CDR3 protein. Of roughly 1,800 distinct CDR3 sequences in the sample, around 30% were seen once. The sample taken for sequencing was CD8+ T cells (not recorded whether cultured). These receptor sequences come from a female donor.

This clonotype qualifies as medium-sized. The rearrangement links TRBV5-1 to TRBJ2-7; 12 bases are shared with TRBD2. Per germline, CDR1 SGHRS and CDR2 YFSETQ. CDR3 length: 16 amino acids. Trimming took 4 bases from V and 4 from J; bases not matched to a gene: 9. CDR3 residues: CASSVGLAGSGYEQYF. The DNA for the CDR3 is TGCGCCAGCAGCGTTGGACTAGCGGGGAGCGGGTACGAGCAGTACTTC.

Turning to this clonotype: An end of the junction does not agree with germline; a read error may underlie this. This chain uses TRBV3-1 with TRBJ2-1; D not resolved. The germline CDR1 and CDR2 sequences are LGHDT and YNNKEL (reference sequence). There are 14 residues in the CDR3. The CDR3 nucleotides read TGTGCCAGCAGTCAAAGGGAATCTTACAATGGGCAGTTCTTC. This sequence encodes CASSQRESYNGQFF.

Note on this clonotype: A much more abundant neighbour one base away suggests this may be a read error. This rearrangement joins TRBV7-9 to TRBJ2-5, with TRBD1 as a possible D gene (6 bases). Germline CDR1 SEHNR, CDR2 FQNEAQ (reference sequence). This CDR3 region has 14 residues. The CDR3 protein is CASSPDRYQEAQYF. The CDR3 nucleotides are TGTGCCAGCAGCCCGGACAGATACCAAGAGGCCCAGTACTTC.

Worth noting for this clonotype: The CDR3 does not end in the conserved phenylalanine or tryptophan, so this is likely a read error. The chain has TRBV24-1 and TRBJ2-7, with 11 bases aligning to TRBD1. The V gene's germline CDR1 is KGHDR and CDR2 SFDVKD. The CDR3 has 16 amino acids. The CDR3 coding sequence is TGTGTCACCAGTGATCGCGGGACAGGGGGATCCTACGAGCAGTACTCC. This gives the protein CVTSDRGTGGSYEQYS.

In its sample, this clonotype ranks as medium-sized (0.01 to 0.1%). This chain links TRBV7-6 with TRBJ2-1; a possible D gene is TRBD2 (6 bases). CDR3 size: 13 residues. The germline V and J ends were trimmed by 5 bases and 9 bases, with 14 bases remaining between them. Per germline, CDR1 SGHVS and CDR2 FNYEAQ. In nucleotides, the CDR3 is TGTGCCAGCAGCCAGGGACTTACTAGTGAGCAGTTCTTC. Its translation: CASSQGLTSEQFF.

Turning to this clonotype: In this CDR3 the conserved last residue, phenylalanine or tryptophan, is missing, so a read error is likely. V is TRBV25-1 and J is TRBJ2-1; D is perhaps TRBD1 or TRBD2 (6 bases each). V shed 8 bases and J shed 12 bases, with 14 bases lying between them. The length of the CDR3 is 11 residues. Germline V gene sequence: CDR1 MGHDK, CDR2 SYGVNS. CDR3 coding DNA: TGTGCCAGCGGAGGGGGGAGTGGGCAGTTCCTC. This translates into CASGGGSGQFL.

The chain links TRBV20-1 to TRBJ2-7; 7 nucleotides align to TRBD2. V gave up 5 bases and J gave up 3 bases; unmatched junction bases: 4. Germline CDR1 and CDR2: DFQATT and SNEGSKA (reference sequence). This CDR3 has 12 residues. The CDR3 sequence: CSAGGGHYEQYF. The CDR3 DNA follows: TGCAGTGCTGGGGGGGGTCACTACGAGCAGTACTTC.

This clonotype turned up a few times. One end of the junction is discordant with germline, which a read error may explain. V gene TRBV7-9 combines with J gene TRBJ2-1; D gene uncertain. CDR1 is SEHNR, CDR2 FQNEAQ, per germline (reference sequence). The CDR3 extends over 17 amino acids. The CDR3 region has the DNA TGTGCCAGCAGCCCCAGCCGGGCTTCAAAGTCCTACGATGAGCAGTTCTTC. Amino acids: CASSPSRASKSYDEQFF.

As to this clonotype: One end of the junction is discordant with germline, which a read error may explain. The CDR3 bases are TGCGCCAGCAGCCAAGATCTGGGGGGCAGTAAGACCCAGTGCTTC. This sequence encodes CASSQDLGGSKTQCF. V is TRBV4-1 and J is TRBJ2-5; D tentatively fits TRBD1 or TRBD2 (6 bases each). The length of the CDR3 is 15 residues. In germline, CDR1 is MGHRA, CDR2 YSYEKL.

As regards this clonotype: The junction departs from the called germline gene at one end, perhaps through a read error. The rearrangement links TRBV12-3 or TRBV12-4 to TRBJ2-3; D is perhaps TRBD2 (7 bases). The CDR3 spans 16 residues. CDR3 nucleotides: TGCGCCAGCAGTTCCCTCCCCAGGGAGGGGGGAGATACGCGGTATTTT. Its translation: CASSSLPREGGDTRYF.

This clonotype is large (0.1 to 1%). The chain is built from TRBV5-1 and TRBJ2-1; TRBD2 aligns across 12 bases. Germline V gene data show CDR1 as SGHRS and CDR2 as YFSETQ. After removal of 3 bases from V and 8 bases from J, the junction contained 9 bases not matched to a gene. CDR3 size: 16 residues. The CDR3 bases are TGCGCCAGCAGCTCCCCTAGCGGGGGGGTCGAAGATGAGCAGTTCTTC. It translates to CASSSPSGGVEDEQFF.

This clonotype is categorized as large (0.1 to 1%). V and J are TRBV7-9 and TRBJ2-1; no clear D gene. The CDR3 spans 13 residues. Trimming cost V 0 bases and J 8 bases, with 8 bases left between them. Germline CDR1 is SEHNR and CDR2 is FQNEAQ (reference sequence). The CDR3 sequence: CASSLALSHEQFF. In DNA, the CDR3 is TGTGCCAGCAGCTTAGCTTTGTCCCATGAGCAGTTCTTC. Filled out from reference TRBV7-9 and TRBJ2-1, the complete variable domain reads DTGVSQNPRHKITKRGQNVTFRCDPISEHNRLYWYRQTLGQGPEFLTYFQNEAQLEKSRLLSDRFSAERPKGSFSTLEIQRTEQGDSAMYLCASSLALSHEQFFGPGTRLTVL.